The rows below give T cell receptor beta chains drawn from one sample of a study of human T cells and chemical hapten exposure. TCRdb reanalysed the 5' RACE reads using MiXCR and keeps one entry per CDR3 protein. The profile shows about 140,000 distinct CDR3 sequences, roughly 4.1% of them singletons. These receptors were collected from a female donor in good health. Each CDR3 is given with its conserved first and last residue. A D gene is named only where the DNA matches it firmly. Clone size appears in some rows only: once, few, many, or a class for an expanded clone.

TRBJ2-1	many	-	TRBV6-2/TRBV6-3	TGTGCCAGCAGGATCCAAAATGAGCAGTTCTTC	CASRIQNEQFF
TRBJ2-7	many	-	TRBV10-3	TGTGCCATCAGTGAGTCGACCTTGGAGGGGCCCAACTACGAGCAGTACTTC	CAISESTLEGPNYEQYF
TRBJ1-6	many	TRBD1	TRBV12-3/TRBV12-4	TGTGCCAGCAGTTCAACAGGGGTAGGCTCCTATAATTCACCCCTCCACTTT	CASSSTGVGSYNSPLHF
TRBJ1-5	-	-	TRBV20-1	TGCAGTGCTAGAGCGGGGGCTCAGCCCCAGCATTTT	CSARAGAQPQHF
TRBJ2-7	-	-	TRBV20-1	TGCAGTGCTAGAGCTCACGAGTTCACCGGCGAGCAGTACTTC	CSARAHEFTGEQYF
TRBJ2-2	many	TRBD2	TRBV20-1	TGCAGTGCTAGGTCTCCTGGGAGGGGGAACACCGGGGAGCTGTTTTTT	CSARSPGRGNTGELFF
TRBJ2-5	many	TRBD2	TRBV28	TGTGCCAGCAATCTAGCGGGGGAACAAGAGACCCAGTACTTC	CASNLAGEQETQYF
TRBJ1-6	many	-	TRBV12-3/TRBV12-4	TGTGCCAGCAGTTTCGGATCACCCCTCCACTTT	CASSFGSPLHF
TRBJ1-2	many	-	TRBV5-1	TGCGCCAGCAGCTTGGAGGGGAGGCCAAGCGATGGCTACACCTTC	CASSLEGRPSDGYTF
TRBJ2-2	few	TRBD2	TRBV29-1	TGCAGCGTAGCCCGGACTAGCGGGGTAATCGGGGAGCTGTTTTTT	CSVARTSGVIGELFF
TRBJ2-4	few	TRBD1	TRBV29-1	TGCAGCGCTGGACAGGGGAAAGCCAAAAACATTCAGTACTTC	CSAGQGKAKNIQYF
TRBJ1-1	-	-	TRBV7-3	TGTGCCAGCAGCTTATACCGGGTACTGAACACTGAAGCTTTCTTT	CASSLYRVLNTEAFF
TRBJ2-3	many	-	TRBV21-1	TGTGCCAGCACCTTAGGGGACTGGAAAGATACGCAGTATTTT	CASTLGDWKDTQYF
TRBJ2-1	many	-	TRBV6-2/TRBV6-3	TGTGCCAGCAGTTACTCCCTGGTATACAATGAGCAGTTCTTC	CASSYSLVYNEQFF
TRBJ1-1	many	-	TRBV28	TGTGCCAGCAGTTTCCGGCCAAGGGACACTGAAGCTTTCTTT	CASSFRPRDTEAFF